One sample yielded the 26 T cell receptor beta chains listed below, sequenced in a study of cytomegalovirus exposure and HLA in healthy donors. The PCR made use of 60 Vbeta and 13 Jbeta primers. Clones were sequenced by immunoSEQ multiplex PCR, and TCRdb holds only the in-frame ones, with some missing. The sample carries about 120,000 clones, around 75% recorded once. The sample taken for sequencing was PBMCs. The source is a woman aged 40-49 years in good health and CMV-seropositive.

The chain recombines TRBV4-2 with TRBJ1-6; no reliable D call. The CDR3 is made up of 15 amino acids. Germline V gives CDR1 LGHNA, CDR2 YNFKEQ. V was trimmed by 1 base and J by 6 bases, leaving 10 bases between them. CDR3 sequence reads: CASSQGGGLNSPLHF. Written as DNA, the CDR3 is TGTGCCAGCAGCCAAGGGGGAGGGCTTAATTCACCCCTCCACTTT.

This sequence joins TRBV5-1 and TRBJ1-1; 7 bases map to TRBD1. The junction had 4 bases not matched to a gene; V was cut back by 4 bases and J by 4 bases. CDR3 length: 13 residues. Germline V gene data show CDR1 as SGHRS and CDR2 as YFSETQ. The CDR3 protein is CASSPTGVTEAFF. The CDR3 DNA reads TGCGCCAGCAGCCCAACAGGGGTCACTGAAGCTTTCTTT.

V is TRBV21-1 and J is TRBJ2-7; the D call TRBD1 from the table was never checked on the DNA. TRBV21-1 is a known pseudogene. This CDR3 is 13 amino acids long. The CDR3 coding sequence is TGTGCCAGCAGCAACAGGGGGCGCAACGAGCAGTACTTC. Its protein is CASSNRGRNEQYF.

In its sample, this clone was seen a few times. V is TRBV27 and J is TRBJ1-1; D not certain. V was trimmed by 5 bases and J by 3 bases, leaving 13 bases between them. This CDR3 spans 14 amino acids. Germline assignment: CDR1 MNHEY and CDR2 SMNVEV (reference sequence). The CDR3 here is CASSLLREDTEAFF. CDR3 DNA: TGTGCCAGCAGTCTTCTACGAGAGGACACTGAAGCTTTCTTT.

The chain combines TRBV4-1 with TRBJ1-5, with D possibly matching TRBD1 (6 bases). Trimming removed 0 bases at V and 6 bases at J, with 12 bases between. The CDR3 has 15 residues. The V gene's germline CDR1 is MGHRA and CDR2 YSYEKL. The CDR3 is CASSQERQGSQPQHF. The CDR3, as DNA: TGCGCCAGCAGCCAAGAAAGGCAGGGGAGTCAGCCCCAGCATTTT.

The gene calls are TRBV5-5 and TRBJ2-3; 10 bases agree with TRBD1. V dropped 0 bases and J dropped 0; count of bases not matched to a gene: 1. This CDR3 spans 16 amino acids. CDR1 is SGHKS, CDR2 YYEKEE, per germline (reference sequence). The CDR3 loop reads CASSLGTGGSTDTQYF. The DNA for the CDR3 is TGTGCCAGCAGCTTGGGGACAGGGGGGAGCACAGATACGCAGTATTTT. The variable domain in full, completed from reference TRBV5-5 and TRBJ2-3, reads DAGVTQSPTHLIKTRGQQVTLRCSPISGHKSVSWYQQVLGQGPQFIFQYYEKEERGRGNFPDRFSARQFPNYSSELNVNALLLGDSALYLCASSLGTGGSTDTQYFGPGTRLTVL.

The chain carries TRBV19 and TRBJ2-1; 11 bases agree with TRBD2. Germline assignment: CDR1 LNHDA and CDR2 SQIVND (reference sequence). Unmatched junction bases numbered 8, after V lost 7 bases and J lost 0 bases. The CDR3 consists of 17 residues. The CDR3 nucleotides read TGTGCCAGTAAGCCCTTCACTAGCGGGAGCTCCTACAATGAGCAGTTCTTC. This translates into CASKPFTSGSSYNEQFF.

The J gene is TRBJ1-5, the V gene TRBV6-6, with D perhaps TRBD1 (5 bases). The CDR3 is made up of 13 amino acids. Germline CDR1 is MNHNY and CDR2 is SVGAGI (reference sequence). Trimming stripped 7 bases from V and 5 bases from J, with 12 bases between. CDR3: CASNPGGDQPQHF. CDR3 DNA: TGTGCCAGCAATCCGGGGGGGGATCAGCCCCAGCATTTT.

The chain has TRBV30 and TRBJ2-3; TRBD2 is a possible D gene (5 bases). V lost 5 bases, J lost 4 bases, and 28 bases lay in between. Germline V gives CDR1 GTSNPN, CDR2 SVGIG (reference sequence). The CDR3 contains 18 residues. The CDR3 region has the DNA TGTGCCTGGGGTTCCGGGCCCCTAGGACTCGTTTTGTCAGATACGCAGTATTTT. This encodes CAWGSGPLGLVLSDTQYF.

The chain joins TRBV2 to TRBJ1-6; 8 positions match TRBD1. The CDR3 length is 17 residues. V lost 6 bases and J lost 2; bases outside the gene matches: 9. Germline-derived CDR1 and CDR2 are SNHLY and FYNNEI. The CDR3 is CASRGDRGRAYNSPLHF. The DNA of the CDR3 is TGTGCCAGCAGAGGAGACAGGGGCCGAGCCTATAATTCACCCCTCCACTTT.

Note on this clone: Other DNA sequences in this specimen translate into the identical CDR3. In DNA form, the CDR3 reads TGCGCCAGCAGATCGGGGCTAGCGGGAGGAGACCTCAACGAGCAGTACTTC. Translated: CASRSGLAGGDLNEQYF. The genes are TRBV5-1 and TRBJ2-7, with 11 bases identical to TRBD2. Germline trimming cut 5 bases from V and 5 bases from J; bases unmatched to any gene: 15. Germline values: CDR1 SGHRS, CDR2 YFSETQ. This CDR3 region has 17 residues.

This clone was seen ten or more times. V usage is TRBV4-3 and J usage is TRBJ2-7; D is perhaps TRBD1 (5 bases). Germline CDR1 LGHNA, CDR2 YSLEER. V was shortened by 2 bases and J by 3 bases, with 11 bases between the two germline ends. The CDR3 is 14 amino acids. In DNA, the CDR3 is TGCGCCAGCAGCCAATCGACAGAGAACTACGAGCAGTACTTC. This sequence encodes CASSQSTENYEQYF.

The gene calls are TRBV11-3 and TRBJ2-3; 8 nucleotides agree with TRBD1. J gave up 3 bases and V 3 bases, and 2 bases lay outside the gene matches. CDR1 is SGHNT, CDR2 YENEEA, per germline. The CDR3 totals 14 residues. The CDR3 loop reads CASSFGQGTDTQYF. The CDR3 nucleotides read TGTGCCAGCAGCTTCGGACAGGGTACAGATACGCAGTATTTT.

The J gene is TRBJ1-6, the V gene TRBV27; the match to TRBD1 covers 7 bases. The V segment lost 0 bases and the J segment 10 bases; nucleotides outside the gene matches: 3. The CDR3 contains 14 residues. Germline CDR1 is MNHEY and CDR2 is SMNVEV (reference sequence). CDR3 sequence (DNA): TGTGCCAGCAGTTTATCTACAGGGGTGTCACCCCTCCACTTT. Translated: CASSLSTGVSPLHF.

The chain combines TRBV7-3 with TRBJ2-3; D is possibly TRBD1 (5 bases). The CDR3 consists of 16 residues. Looked up from germline, CDR1 is SGHTA and CDR2 is FQGTGA. V was trimmed by 4 bases and J by 4 bases, leaving 18 bases between them. The CDR3 bases are TGTGCCAGCAGCTCCCCGGCAGGGAATAGAGCAGATACGCAGTATTTT. Protein sequence: CASSSPAGNRADTQYF.

The genes are TRBV7-9 and TRBJ1-5; 7 bases fit TRBD1. Germline V gene lookup returns CDR1 SEHNR and CDR2 FQNEAQ (reference sequence). After removal of 1 base from V and 5 bases from J, the junction contained 5 bases not matched to a gene. The CDR3 sequence is 15 residues long. The DNA for the CDR3 is TGTGCCAGCAGCTTAGGAGGGGGCCTGGATCAGCCCCAGCATTTT. This codes for CASSLGGGLDQPQHF. Looking up the rest from reference TRBV7-9 and TRBJ1-5 gives the full variable domain: DTGVSQNPRHKITKRGQNVTFRCDPISEHNRLYWYRQTLGQGPEFLTYFQNEAQLEKSRLLSDRFSAERPKGSFSTLEIQRTEQGDSAMYLCASSLGGGLDQPQHFGDGTRLSIL.

This clone occurred once. The chain couples TRBV6-5 to TRBJ1-5; the D gene is possibly TRBD1 (6 bases). V was shortened by 6 bases and J by 0 bases, with 12 bases between the two germline ends. Germline V gene sequence: CDR1 MNHEY, CDR2 SVGAGI. The length of the CDR3 is 15 residues. The CDR3: CASSPDRYSNQPQHF. The CDR3 coding sequence is TGTGCCAGCAGCCCAGACAGGTATAGCAATCAGCCCCAGCATTTT.

The chain links TRBV19 to TRBJ1-1, with unresolved D. Trimming removed 7 bases at V and 5 bases at J, with 17 bases between. This CDR3 spans 14 amino acids. CDR1 and CDR2 (germline): LNHDA, SQIVND (reference sequence). DNA of the CDR3: TGTGCCAGTAATCAAGCCCCAATGCGGACTGAAGCTTTCTTT. Protein: CASNQAPMRTEAFF.

This clone showed up just a few times. The V and J genes are TRBV9 and TRBJ1-3; maybe TRBD1 (6 bases). The V end lost 4 bases, the J end lost 0 bases, and 17 bases lay between the germline ends. This CDR3 region has 17 residues. From germline, CDR1 is SGDLS and CDR2 YYNGEE. Here the CDR3 DNA reads TGTGCCAGCAGCCCCAGGGGAATGGAGCCCTCTGGAAACACCATATATTTT. Translation: CASSPRGMEPSGNTIYF.

The chain uses TRBV18 and TRBJ1-1; TRBD1 agrees at 9 bases. CDR1 and CDR2 (germline): KGHSH, LQKENI. The trim removed 0 bases at V and 6 bases at J, leaving 5 bases unmatched. The CDR3 runs to 15 residues. CDR3 protein: CASSPPTGGFAEAFF. CDR3 coding DNA: TGTGCCAGCTCACCACCGACAGGGGGTTTCGCTGAAGCTTTCTTT. Using reference TRBV18 and TRBJ1-1 for the parts outside the CDR3, the full variable domain is NAGVMQNPRHLVRRRGQEARLRCSPMKGHSHVYWYRQLPEEGLKFMVYLQKENIIDESGMPKERFSAEFPKEGPSILRIQQVVRGDSAAYFCASSPPTGGFAEAFFGQGTRLTVV.

The genes are TRBV19 and TRBJ1-2; 7 positions match TRBD1. Germline lookup yields CDR1 LNHDA and CDR2 SQIVND (reference sequence). V was pared by 6 bases and J by 8 bases, with 9 bases of the junction left unmatched. The CDR3 extends over 13 amino acids. CDR3 protein: CASRTEGADGYTF. The CDR3 nucleotides are TGTGCCAGTAGGACAGAGGGGGCCGACGGCTACACCTTC.

This chain uses TRBV27 with TRBJ1-5; tentatively, D is TRBD1 (5 bases). CDR1 is MNHEY and CDR2 is SMNVEV in the germline V gene (reference sequence). V lost 8 bases to trimming and J lost 2 bases, with 10 bases between them. The CDR3 loop spans 13 amino acids. In DNA form, the CDR3 reads TGTGCCAGCGGGGGGTATGGCAATCAGCCCCAGCATTTT. Its protein product is CASGGYGNQPQHF.

This chain joins TRBV6-6 and TRBJ2-1, with D maybe TRBD2 (7 bases). CDR3 length equals 15 residues. V dropped 7 bases and J dropped 0 bases, with 13 bases sitting between them. The V gene's germline CDR1 is MNHNY and CDR2 SVGAGI (reference sequence). The CDR3 DNA reads as TGTGCCAGCAATCCTGCGGGGGCCTCCTACAATGAGCAGTTCTTC. This codes for CASNPAGASYNEQFF.

The chain links TRBV27 to TRBJ2-1, with D perhaps TRBD2 (5 bases). V lost 3 bases, J lost 6 bases, and 9 bases lay in between. The CDR3 loop spans 13 amino acids. Germline lookup yields CDR1 MNHEY and CDR2 SMNVEV (reference sequence). The CDR3 sequence is CASSFLATNEQFF. The DNA of the CDR3 is TGTGCCAGCAGTTTCTTAGCGACCAATGAGCAGTTCTTC.

The CDR3 DNA sequence: TGTGCCAGCAGCTCCCCTTCGGTGGGAGAAGGCACAGATACGCAGTATTTT. It is translated as CASSSPSVGEGTDTQYF. V is TRBV7-9 and J is TRBJ2-3, with D possibly TRBD2 on 5 matching bases. With 4 bases removed from V and 1 base from J, the gap between germline ends came to 18 bases. Germline CDR1 SEHNR, CDR2 FQNEAQ (reference sequence). The CDR3 loop spans 17 amino acids.

The genes are TRBV7-3 and TRBJ1-1, with TRBD1 matching over 8 bases. The germline V gene has CDR1 SGHTA and CDR2 FQGTGA. Trimming took 5 bases from V and 1 from J; bases not matched to a gene: 9. This CDR3 has 16 amino acids. The CDR3 loop reads CASSPNGQGTNTEAFF. As DNA, the CDR3 is TGTGCCAGCAGCCCGAACGGACAGGGCACGAACACTGAAGCTTTCTTT. Complete variable domain (other parts from reference TRBV7-3 and TRBJ1-1): GAGVSQTPSNKVTEKGKYVELRCDPISGHTALYWYRQSLGQGPEFLIYFQGTGAADDSGLPNDRFFAVRPEGSVSTLKIQRTERGDSAVYLCASSPNGQGTNTEAFFGQGTRLTVV.